These 17 T cell receptor beta chains came from one sample sequenced in a study of T cell responses to AZD1222 COVID-19 vaccine (dated by TCRdb to about 2021). Receptor libraries were prepared by the immunoSEQ multiplex PCR assay. TCRdb holds this immuneACCESS table with in-frame rearrangements only. Some clones are missing; in checked studies, unresolved V genes explain under half, and the rest has no known cause. This sample gives some 63,000 clones in total; roughly 88% of them show up just once. The ten largest clones take up around 18% of the sample. In light of the paper, this sample's time point label describes: baseline before first vaccination. This specimen was peripheral blood, taken on day 0 of AZD1222 vaccination. These receptor sequences come from an adult in good health.

This chain joins TRBV7-2 and TRBJ2-1, with 10 bases that match TRBD2. With V trimmed by 6 bases and J by 9 bases, 5 bases remained unmatched. Looked up from germline, CDR1 is SGHTA and CDR2 is FQGNSA. This CDR3 region has 13 residues. The CDR3 region is CASRPASGSEQFF. The CDR3 nucleotides read TGTGCCAGCAGACCCGCTAGCGGGAGTGAGCAGTTCTTC.

The sample holds a few counts of this clone. The chain carries TRBV7-3 and TRBJ2-2; D is undetermined. This CDR3 comprises 12 residues. With 3 bases removed from V and 7 bases from J, the gap between germline ends came to 6 bases. Germline V gene sequence: CDR1 SGHTA, CDR2 FQGTGA. CDR3 loop: CASSFNGGELFF. For the CDR3, the DNA is TGTGCCAGCAGCTTTAATGGCGGGGAGCTGTTTTTT.

This chain joins TRBV18 and TRBJ1-1; perhaps TRBD1 as D (6 bases). Trimming stripped 8 bases from V and 0 bases from J, with 13 bases between. The CDR3 spans 14 residues. Germline CDR1 is KGHSH and CDR2 is LQKENI. CDR3 region: CASQPTGLNTEAFF. The CDR3 coding sequence is TGTGCCAGCCAACCTACAGGGCTGAACACTGAAGCTTTCTTT.

In this sample, this clone turned up once. The V gene is TRBV19, the J gene TRBJ1-5; 10 nucleotides agree with TRBD1. V dropped 0 bases and J dropped 7; count of bases not matched to a gene: 3. Germline CDR1 and CDR2: LNHDA and SQIVND (reference sequence). This CDR3 contains 15 residues. For the CDR3, the DNA is TGTGCCAGTAGTATAGAGGGACAGGGGTGGCAGCCCCAGCATTTT. Translation gives CASSIEGQGWQPQHF. The complete variable domain, with remaining parts taken from reference TRBV19 and TRBJ1-5, reads DGGITQSPKYLFRKEGQNVTLSCEQNLNHDAMYWYRQDPGQGLRLIYYSQIVNDFQKGDIAEGYSVSREKKESFPLTVTSAQKNPTAFYLCASSIEGQGWQPQHFGDGTRLSIL.

J is TRBJ2-5 and V is TRBV10-3; the match to TRBD2 covers 7 bases. The CDR3 is made up of 13 amino acids. The germline CDR1 and CDR2 sequences are ENHRY and SYGVKD. Germline trimming cut 3 bases from V and 4 bases from J; bases unmatched to any gene: 2. The CDR3 is CAISEIAGETQYF. In DNA form, the CDR3 reads TGTGCCATCAGTGAAATAGCGGGAGAGACCCAGTACTTC.

This chain links TRBV7-2 with TRBJ2-7; 9 nucleotides line up with TRBD2. The CDR3 loop spans 15 amino acids. Germline CDR1 reads SGHTA; CDR2 reads FQGNSA. Unmatched junction bases numbered 8, after V lost 6 bases and J lost 2 bases. In nucleotides, the CDR3 is TGTGCCAGCAGTCTTAGACTAGCGGAGCCCTACGAGCAGTACGTC. Amino acids: CASSLRLAEPYEQYV.

The chain couples TRBV20-1 to TRBJ1-2; no clear D gene. Germline CDR1 and CDR2: DFQATT and SNEGSKA (reference sequence). The CDR3 is made up of 11 amino acids. Trimming took 7 bases from V and 8 from J, leaving 14 bases between them. The CDR3 sequence is CSVGRAMGYTF. DNA for the CDR3: TGCAGTGTCGGCAGAGCTATGGGCTACACCTTC.

The chain carries TRBV11-3 and TRBJ1-1; D is ambiguous. The V and J ends lost 2 bases and 3 bases respectively, with 7 bases between them. Germline V gene data show CDR1 as SGHNT and CDR2 as YENEEA. The CDR3 loop spans 13 amino acids. The CDR3 is CASSLMSHTEAFF. CDR3 nucleotide sequence: TGTGCCAGCAGCTTAATGAGTCACACTGAAGCTTTCTTT.

The CDR3 protein is CASSPGRYYGYTF. CDR3 nucleotides: TGTGCCAGCAGTCCTGGACGGTACTATGGCTACACCTTC. The chain recombines TRBV3-1 (or the pseudogene TRBV3-2) with TRBJ1-2; D is unresolved. Trimming pared 6 bases from V and 3 bases from J, leaving 11 bases between. The germline gives CDR1 LGHDT, CDR2 YNNKEL (reference sequence). The CDR3 extends over 13 amino acids.

The chain recombines TRBV9 with TRBJ1-1; no reliable D call. V was trimmed by 0 bases and J by 0 bases, leaving 12 bases between them. Germline CDR1 SGDLS, CDR2 YYNGEE. The CDR3 consists of 16 residues. CDR3 in amino acids: CASSVGWSWVNTEAFF. The CDR3 DNA sequence: TGTGCCAGCAGCGTAGGTTGGAGTTGGGTGAACACTGAAGCTTTCTTT. Complete variable domain (other parts from reference TRBV9 and TRBJ1-1): DSGVTQTPKHLITATGQRVTLRCSPRSGDLSVYWYQQSLDQGLQFLIQYYNGEERAKGNILERFSAQQFPDLHSELNLSSLELGDSALYFCASSVGWSWVNTEAFFGQGTRLTVV.

The chain employs TRBV11-2 and TRBJ1-3; 8 positions agree with TRBD1. V shed 3 bases and J 2 bases; nucleotides not matched to a gene: 3. The CDR3 loop spans 15 amino acids. The germline V gene has CDR1 SGHAT and CDR2 FQNNGV. The DNA for the CDR3 is TGTGCCAGCAGCTTCGGACAGGGAACTGGAAACACCATATATTTT. This encodes CASSFGQGTGNTIYF.

The chain combines TRBV6-5 with TRBJ2-1; a weak D match, TRBD2 (5 bases). Trimming took 5 bases from V and 4 from J, leaving 12 bases between them. This CDR3 comprises 14 residues. Germline CDR1 is MNHEY and CDR2 is SVGAGI. The CDR3 loop is CASSLTGGYNEQFF. The CDR3 DNA is TGTGCCAGCAGTCTTACCGGCGGGTACAATGAGCAGTTCTTC.

A single count supports this clone. This chain uses TRBV7-9 with TRBJ2-2; D is uncertain. The ends were cut back, 3 bases at V and 6 bases at J, with 20 bases in the middle. The germline gives CDR1 SEHNR, CDR2 FQNEAQ (reference sequence). The CDR3 consists of 17 residues. CDR3 bases: TGTGCCAGCAGCTTGACCATGGGCAGAACCTCTTCCGGGGAGCTGTTTTTT. Residues: CASSLTMGRTSSGELFF.

The rearrangement uses TRBV5-6 and TRBJ1-6; no reliable D call. V shed 0 bases and J shed 2 bases, with 3 bases lying between them. CDR1 SGHDT and CDR2 YYEEEE come from the germline V gene. This CDR3 contains 14 residues. The CDR3 nucleotides are TGTGCCAGCAGCTTGGGAACCTATAATTCACCCCTCCACTTT. This sequence encodes CASSLGTYNSPLHF.

This chain connects TRBV3-1 (or the pseudogene TRBV3-2) to TRBJ1-6; D is uncertain. Germline values: CDR1 LGHDT, CDR2 YNNKEL (reference sequence). CDR3 length: 14 amino acids. V dropped 1 base and J dropped 9 bases, with 10 bases sitting between them. The chain's CDR3 is CASSQGATLSPLHF. The CDR3 nucleotides read TGTGCCAGCAGCCAAGGGGCCACACTTTCACCCCTCCACTTT.

The genes are TRBV4-1 and TRBJ1-6; D remains ambiguous. CDR3 length: 16 amino acids. V was pared by 0 bases and J by 4 bases, with 10 bases between. Germline CDR1 is MGHRA and CDR2 is YSYEKL. The CDR3 DNA reads as TGCGCCAGCAGCCAAGATACGAAACGGTATAATTCACCCCTCCACTTT. It is translated as CASSQDTKRYNSPLHF.

V is TRBV2 and J is TRBJ2-3; TRBD1 aligns across 7 bases. V lost 6 bases, J lost 5 bases, and 2 bases stayed unmatched. The CDR3 runs 12 residues. The V gene's germline CDR1 is SNHLY and CDR2 FYNNEI. This CDR3 reads CASRQGLDTQYF. CDR3 in DNA: TGTGCCAGCAGACAGGGGCTAGATACGCAGTATTTT.